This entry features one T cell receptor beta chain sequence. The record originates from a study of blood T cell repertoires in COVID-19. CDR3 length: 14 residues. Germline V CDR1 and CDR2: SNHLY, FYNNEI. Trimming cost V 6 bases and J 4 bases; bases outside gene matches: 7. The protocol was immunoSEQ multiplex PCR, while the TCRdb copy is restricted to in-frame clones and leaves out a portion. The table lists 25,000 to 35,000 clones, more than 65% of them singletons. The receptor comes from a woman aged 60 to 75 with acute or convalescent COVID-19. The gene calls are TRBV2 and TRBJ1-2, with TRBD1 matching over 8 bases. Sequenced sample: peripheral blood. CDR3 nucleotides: TGTGCCAGCAGGTGGACAGGGAGCAGCTATGGCTACACCTTC. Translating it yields CASRWTGSSYGYTF.